These 14 T cell receptor beta chains were all obtained from the same sample, sequenced in a study of tumor-infiltrating lymphocytes in primary liver carcinoma. The study extracted blood RNA from unsorted whole blood and also extracted germline DNA. The authors made TCR beta cDNA from 500 ng total RNA with a constant-region primer. Slightly modified ARM-PCR, run as three nested multiplex PCR rounds, produced the TCR beta libraries. Running 9 to 11 cycles apiece, the first two PCR rounds relied on TRBV1-TRBV30 forward primers together with a C-beta reverse primer. MiXCR, run by TCRdb on the multiplex PCR reads, gives a single entry per CDR3 protein. The table has about 320,000 distinct CDR3 sequences, less than 75% seen once. Sample: peripheral blood. These receptors were obtained from a man in his forties or fifties with primary liver carcinoma and hepatitis B virus infection.

To note about this clonotype: Since no conserved phenylalanine or tryptophan closes the CDR3, a read error is the likely cause. V gene TRBV7-9 combines with J gene TRBJ1-1, with 7 bases identical to TRBD1. Germline CDR1 SEHNR, CDR2 FQNEAQ (reference sequence). V lost 6 bases and J lost 8; bases outside the gene matches: 6. The CDR3 sequence is 12 residues long. CDR3 loop: CASSLTGAEAFL. CDR3 nucleotides: TGTGCCAGCAGTCTCACAGGGGCCGAAGCTTTCCTT.

With regard to this clonotype: One junction end does not reproduce the germline sequence, and a read error may be involved. This chain connects TRBV6-2 or TRBV6-3 to TRBJ2-7, with 7 bases identical to TRBD2. The CDR3 sequence is 16 residues long. Per germline, CDR1 MNHEY and CDR2 SVGEGT. In DNA, the CDR3 is TGTGCCAGCAGTTACGGCCGCGGGAGAAACTCCTACGAGCAGTGCTTC. It translates to CASSYGRGRNSYEQCF.

A note on this clonotype: Germline is not matched at one junction end, which may reflect a read error. This chain joins TRBV5-1 and TRBJ1-3, with D hard to call. The V gene's germline CDR1 is SGHRS and CDR2 YFSETQ. The CDR3 length is 15 residues. The CDR3 protein is CDSSLFAGSGNTIYF. CDR3 in DNA: TGCGACAGCAGCTTGTTCGCGGGCTCTGGAAACACCATATATTTT.

This clonotype appeared once. Being one base from a much bigger clone, this may be a read error. This rearrangement joins TRBV6-1 to TRBJ1-2; no clear D gene. CDR1 is MNHNS and CDR2 is SASEGT in the germline V gene. The CDR3 extends over 13 amino acids. CDR3 sequence (DNA): TGTGCCAGCAGTGAAAACGGGATCTATGACTACACCTTC. Translating it yields CASSENGIYDYTF.

A remark on this clonotype: A much larger clone lies one base from this, so it may be a read error. Here the CDR3 DNA reads TGCGCCAGCGCGGGACTGGGGATCGGGGAGCTGTTTTTT. As protein: CASAGLGIGELFF. This rearrangement joins TRBV5-1 to TRBJ2-2, with TRBD2 as a possible D gene (6 bases). V dropped 7 bases and J dropped 7 bases, with 14 bases sitting between them. Germline V gene sequence: CDR1 SGHRS, CDR2 YFSETQ. The CDR3 contains 13 residues.

This clonotype was detected ten times or more. J is TRBJ2-7 and V is TRBV6-1; D gene ambiguous. The V gene lost 3 bases and the J gene lost 3 bases, with 6 bases spanning the gap. CDR3 size: 12 residues. CDR1 is MNHNS, CDR2 SASEGT, per germline. The CDR3 sequence is CASSEAYYEQYF. In DNA form, the CDR3 reads TGTGCCAGCAGTGAGGCATACTACGAGCAGTACTTC.

On this clonotype itself: The junction and the germline gene differ at one end; a read error may be behind it. The CDR3 protein is CSVVTYEHYF. The CDR3 DNA reads as TGCAGCGTTGTAACATACGAGCATTACTTC. This chain uses TRBV29-1 with TRBJ2-7; no clear D gene. CDR1 SQVTM and CDR2 ANQGSEA come from the germline V gene. This CDR3 has 10 amino acids.

As to this clonotype: It may be a read error: a sequence one base away is much more abundant. CDR3 DNA sequence: TGTGCCAGCAGCTCCGGTCTCCGGGATACGAAGTATTTT. Encoded protein: CASSSGLRDTKYF. The chain carries TRBV11-2 and TRBJ2-3; maybe TRBD2 (5 bases). Looked up from germline, CDR1 is SGHAT and CDR2 is FQNNGV. This CDR3 contains 13 residues.

V usage is TRBV30 and J usage is TRBJ1-2; unclear D gene. V lost 4 bases to trimming and J lost 8 bases, with 17 bases between them. The CDR3 totals 13 residues. Germline CDR1 is GTSNPN and CDR2 is SVGIG (reference sequence). CDR3 residues: CAWTPGPSGGYTF. The CDR3 DNA reads TGTGCCTGGACCCCCGGACCATCGGGCGGCTACACCTTC.

As for this clonotype: Since a much larger clone is just one base distant, this may be a read error. As DNA, the CDR3 is TGTGCCATCAGCGTGAGTCGTAGCAGAGATACGCAGTATTTT. Translation gives CAISVSRSRDTQYF. This chain joins TRBV10-3 and TRBJ2-3; D gene ambiguous. There are 14 residues in the CDR3. In germline, CDR1 is ENHRY, CDR2 SYGVKD.

As to this clonotype: One junction end disagrees with the germline gene, perhaps due to a read error. V gene TRBV11-1 combines with J gene TRBJ2-1; 7 bases map to TRBD1. CDR1 is SGHAT, CDR2 FQDESV, per germline (reference sequence). CDR3 size: 16 residues. CDR3 DNA sequence: TGTGCCAGCAGCCTTCTAGGGTCAGGGGGAGAAAATGAGCAATCCTTC. It codes for CASSLLGSGGENEQSF. The variable domain in full, with the rest retrieved from reference TRBV11-1 and TRBJ2-1, is EAEVAQSPRYKITEKSQAVAFWCDPISGHATLYWYRQILGQGPELLVQFQDESVVDDSQLPKDRFSAERLKGVDSTLKIQPAELGDSAMYLCASSLLGSGGENEQSFGPGTRLTVL.

The V and J genes are TRBV7-9 and TRBJ2-7; TRBD2 matches 11 bases. V dropped 5 bases and J dropped 2; count of bases not matched to a gene: 26. The CDR3 sequence is 22 residues long. CDR1 SEHNR and CDR2 FQNEAQ come from the germline V gene (reference sequence). In DNA, the CDR3 is TGTGCCAGCAGCCCCCGGAGGGGAACGGGTGAATCATTAGCGGGAGGGACCTACGAGCAGTACTTC. Protein sequence: CASSPRRGTGESLAGGTYEQYF. Variable domain in full (rest from reference TRBV7-9 and TRBJ2-7): DTGVSQNPRHKITKRGQNVTFRCDPISEHNRLYWYRQTLGQGPEFLTYFQNEAQLEKSRLLSDRFSAERPKGSFSTLEIQRTEQGDSAMYLCASSPRRGTGESLAGGTYEQYFGPGTRLTVT.

This clonotype came up many times. CDR3 amino acids: CASSYSAGTNTGELFF. CDR3 DNA: TGTGCCAGCAGTTACTCTGCGGGAACGAACACCGGGGAGCTGTTTTTT. This chain links TRBV6-2 or TRBV6-3 with TRBJ2-2, with D possibly TRBD2 on 6 matching bases. V was shortened by 0 bases and J by 0 bases, with 8 bases between the two germline ends. Germline CDR1 MNHEY, CDR2 SVGEGT. The CDR3 runs to 16 residues.

This clonotype showed up many times. The CDR3 protein is CASSQEAGTTYNEQFF. In DNA, the CDR3 is TGTGCCAGCAGCCAAGAGGCAGGGACCACATACAATGAGCAGTTCTTC. V usage is TRBV4-2 and J usage is TRBJ2-1, with D perhaps assigned TRBD1 or TRBD2 (5 bases each). V was pared by 0 bases and J by 4 bases, with 13 bases between. The CDR3 is made up of 16 amino acids. The germline gives CDR1 LGHNA, CDR2 YNFKEQ.